This paragraph covers one T cell receptor beta chain sequence. Its target is unknown. Stated treatment: 15 to 20 received Ad26.COV2.S at low or high dose, single or two shots; about five received placebo; per-sample allocation not given. Specimen acquisition occurred on day 63 following the initial vaccine or placebo injection. CDR1 MNHEY and CDR2 SVGEGT come from the germline V gene. This CDR3 comprises 15 residues. The germline V and J ends were trimmed by 5 bases and 2 bases, with 12 bases remaining between them. The sample comes from a study of Ad26.COV2.S vaccination and SARS-CoV-2 variants. Study information: Donor had been placed in the Ad26.COV2.S arm of the COV1001 trial. General study results and limits: Substantial response breadth was reportedly seen for spike-specific CD8+ and CD4+ T cells after vaccination. Vaccinees displayed broader spike-specific TCR repertoires than placebo recipients.

TCRdb's table, derived via immunoSEQ multiplex PCR, lists solely in-frame clones and lacks some. The repertoire consists of fewer than 600,000 clones, with 89% occurring once and the leading ten covering under 2%. The sample here was peripheral blood, taken in a trial of Ad26.COV2.S vaccine versus placebo. The TCR comes from a person aged 18-60 years who received the Ad26.COV2.S COVID-19 vaccine or a placebo. The chain couples TRBV6-2 or TRBV6-3 to TRBJ1-4, with D tentatively TRBD1 (5 bases). The CDR3 bases are TGTGCCAGCAGTCACTGGGGCCGGACTAATGAAAAACTGTTTTTT. Translation gives CASSHWGRTNEKLFF.